One sample yielded the 28 T cell receptor beta chains listed below, sequenced in a study of shared clonotypes between healthy human individuals. Here immunoSEQ multiplex PCR was the method, and the copy in TCRdb shows in-frame clones only, minus some. The sample holds about 450,000 clones; 79% are singletons and the top ten take about an eighth. Sample: PBMCs. The receptor source for this set is a woman aged 35 to 49 in good health. Some clones in this sample may be carry-over from other donors' samples.

The chain uses TRBV11-3 and TRBJ2-1, with 9 bases fitting TRBD2. The germline V gene has CDR1 SGHNT and CDR2 YENEEA. The CDR3 covers 14 residues. The V segment lost 2 bases and the J segment 7 bases; nucleotides outside the gene matches: 3. Here the CDR3 reads CASSLTSGSNEQFF. The CDR3 DNA reads as TGTGCCAGCAGCTTAACTAGCGGGTCAAATGAGCAGTTCTTC.

The gene calls are TRBV11-2 and TRBJ1-2; D is undetermined. CDR1 is SGHAT and CDR2 is FQNNGV in the germline V gene. There are 14 residues in the CDR3. Trimming took 1 base from V and 6 from J, leaving 12 bases between them. The CDR3 reads CASSLVFGSHGYTF. The CDR3 nucleotides read TGTGCCAGCAGCTTAGTCTTCGGTTCCCATGGCTACACCTTC.

The chain combines TRBV11-3 with TRBJ1-1; D unclear. This CDR3 is 13 amino acids long. Trimming left V 5 bases short and J 2 bases short, with 9 bases between. Germline V CDR1 and CDR2: SGHNT, YENEEA. CDR3 in DNA: TGTGCCAGCAGCGCTACCGTCAACACTGAAGCTTTCTTT. This codes for CASSATVNTEAFF.

The chain is built from TRBV18 and TRBJ1-1; no clear D gene. Trimming left V 3 bases short and J 1 base short, with 9 bases between. The CDR3 is 14 residues long. In germline, CDR1 is KGHSH, CDR2 LQKENI. CDR3 DNA sequence: TGTGCCAGCTCACCTCAGAGACAGAACACTGAAGCTTTCTTT. This gives the protein CASSPQRQNTEAFF.

The J gene is TRBJ2-3, the V gene TRBV9; D call uncertain. CDR1 is SGDLS and CDR2 is YYNGEE in the germline V gene. The germline V and J ends were trimmed by 0 bases and 0 bases, with 8 bases remaining between them. The CDR3 loop spans 15 amino acids. Here the CDR3 DNA reads TGTGCCAGCAGCGTAGTCACAACTAGCACAGATACGCAGTATTTT. Translated: CASSVVTTSTDTQYF.

The rearrangement uses TRBV19 and TRBJ1-3; 9 bases line up with TRBD1. Looked up from germline, CDR1 is LNHDA and CDR2 is SQIVND (reference sequence). The CDR3 is 16 amino acids. V was pared by 4 bases and J by 3 bases, with 7 bases of the junction left unmatched. CDR3 in amino acids: CASSTSGTGSGNTIYF. CDR3 nucleotides: TGTGCCAGTAGTACCTCCGGGACAGGGAGTGGAAACACCATATATTTT.

J is TRBJ2-7 and V is TRBV30; D is possibly TRBD2 (6 bases). The CDR3 is made up of 17 amino acids. Germline values: CDR1 GTSNPN, CDR2 SVGIG (reference sequence). Trimming shortened V by 3 bases and J by 2 bases, and 23 bases separated the two germline ends. The CDR3 coding sequence is TGTGCCTGGAGCCCCAGCCCTAATAGCGGACCTACCTACGAGCAGTACTTC. Residues: CAWSPSPNSGPTYEQYF.

This chain joins TRBV10-3 and TRBJ1-1; weak D call: TRBD1 (5 bases). V was pared by 2 bases and J by 8 bases, with 6 bases between. Per the germline V gene, CDR1 is ENHRY and CDR2 is SYGVKD. CDR3 length equals 11 residues. The CDR3 spells CAISEAGEAFF. DNA of the CDR3: TGTGCCATCAGTGAGGCAGGGGAAGCTTTCTTT.

The chain recombines TRBV25-1 with TRBJ1-1; tentatively, D is TRBD1 (5 bases). The CDR3 runs 14 residues. The germline gives CDR1 MGHDK, CDR2 SYGVNS. The V end was cut by 2 bases, the J end by 0 bases, with 7 bases between. CDR3 sequence reads: CASSEQGVNTEAFF. The CDR3, as DNA: TGTGCCAGCAGTGAACAAGGGGTGAACACTGAAGCTTTCTTT.

V usage is TRBV6-5 and J usage is TRBJ2-1, with 15 bases matching TRBD2. The ends lost 9 bases at V and 10 bases at J; junction bases unmatched: 1. The CDR3 spans 12 residues. Germline CDR1 MNHEY, CDR2 SVGAGI. This CDR3 is CASGTSGREQFF. The CDR3, as DNA: TGTGCCAGTGGGACTAGCGGGAGGGAGCAGTTCTTC.

This chain's CDR3 is CASSLWDISNQPQHF. The CDR3 nucleotides are TGTGCCAGCAGCTTGTGGGACATTAGCAATCAGCCCCAGCATTTT. V and J are TRBV5-5 and TRBJ1-5; weak D call: TRBD1 (6 bases). Looked up from germline, CDR1 is SGHKS and CDR2 is YYEKEE (reference sequence). V was shortened by 1 base and J by 0 bases, with 8 bases between the two germline ends. CDR3 size: 15 residues. The full variable domain, with the rest looked up from reference TRBV5-5 and TRBJ1-5, is DAGVTQSPTHLIKTRGQQVTLRCSPISGHKSVSWYQQVLGQGPQFIFQYYEKEERGRGNFPDRFSARQFPNYSSELNVNALLLGDSALYLCASSLWDISNQPQHFGDGTRLSIL.

Details on this clone: The germline gene is not matched at one end of the junction; a read error may be the cause. J is TRBJ2-3 and V is TRBV7-7, with 8 bases fitting TRBD2. Germline CDR1 SSHAT, CDR2 FNYEAQ (reference sequence). The CDR3 loop spans 14 amino acids. Here the CDR3 DNA reads TGTGCTAGCAGCTTTGGGACTAGTTCAGATACGCAGTATTTT. It specifies CASSFGTSSDTQYF.

V and J are TRBV10-3 and TRBJ2-3; TRBD2 matches at 14 bases. CDR3 length: 16 amino acids. Trimming at V came to 7 bases and at J to 5 bases, leaving 8 bases not matched to a gene. Germline-derived CDR1 and CDR2 are ENHRY and SYGVKD. CDR3 in amino acids: CAITPGTSGRIDTQYF. The CDR3 DNA follows: TGTGCCATCACCCCCGGGACTAGCGGGAGAATAGATACGCAGTATTTT.

The V call is TRBV4-1, the J call TRBJ1-3, with TRBD1 as a possible D gene (6 bases). Germline V CDR1 and CDR2: MGHRA, YSYEKL. Trimming pared 6 bases from V and 0 bases from J, leaving 9 bases between. The CDR3 sequence is 14 residues long. CDR3 DNA sequence: TGCGCCAGCAGGACAGGCATCTCTGGAAACACCATATATTTT. It translates to CASRTGISGNTIYF.

This chain links TRBV19 with TRBJ2-1; 11 bases align to TRBD2. The CDR3 loop spans 18 amino acids. Losses at the gene ends were 5 bases for V and 3 bases for J; bases not matched to a gene: 12. CDR1 and CDR2 from the germline V gene are LNHDA and SQIVND (reference sequence). CDR3 nucleotide sequence: TGTGCCAGTAGTCAGGATCTAGCGGGAGGTTTTGGCTACAATGAGCAGTTCTTC. Translation gives CASSQDLAGGFGYNEQFF.

The chain links TRBV6-1 to TRBJ1-5, with D maybe TRBD1 (6 bases). Trimming stripped 5 bases from V and 4 bases from J, with 12 bases between. This CDR3 is 14 amino acids long. Germline V lookup: CDR1 MNHNS, CDR2 SASEGT. CDR3 region: CASSNRAGNQPQHF. DNA of the CDR3: TGTGCCAGCAGTAACAGGGCAGGGAATCAGCCCCAGCATTTT.

The rearrangement uses TRBV5-1 and TRBJ2-1; D unresolved. The CDR3 totals 15 residues. The germline V gene encodes CDR1 SGHRS and CDR2 YFSETQ. Deletions cut 4 bases from V and 4 bases from J, with 15 bases between. In DNA, the CDR3 is TGCGCCAGCAGCACCGTAGGTGCAGAGTACAATGAGCAGTTCTTC. Translating gives CASSTVGAEYNEQFF.

This clone was observed a single time. The chain recombines TRBV19 with TRBJ2-5; D not resolved. Germline V gives CDR1 LNHDA, CDR2 SQIVND (reference sequence). The V end lost 6 bases, the J end lost 4 bases, and 12 bases lay between the germline ends. CDR3 size: 13 residues. This CDR3 is CASSVYIGETQYF. The CDR3, as DNA: TGTGCCAGTAGCGTATATATCGGAGAGACCCAGTACTTC.

The chain links TRBV7-9 to TRBJ1-1; D gene ambiguous. The V end was cut by 6 bases, the J end by 1 base, with 15 bases between. From germline, CDR1 is SEHNR and CDR2 FQNEAQ (reference sequence). This CDR3 is 15 amino acids long. As DNA, the CDR3 is TGTGCCAGCAGGGCTCCTCCCCGGTGGAACACTGAAGCTTTCTTT. This translates into CASRAPPRWNTEAFF.

This clone came up a few times. This chain connects TRBV27 to TRBJ1-2, with D uncertain. There are 13 residues in the CDR3. Per the germline V gene, CDR1 is MNHEY and CDR2 is SMNVEV (reference sequence). V dropped 3 bases and J dropped 7 bases, with 12 bases sitting between them. The CDR3 DNA reads TGTGCCAGCAGTTTGCGCGTGGACCTTGGCTACACCTTC. Encoded protein: CASSLRVDLGYTF.

The DNA of the CDR3 is TGTGCCAGCAGCCAAAATTTGGTCGGATTGAACACTGAAGCTTTCTTT. Its translation is CASSQNLVGLNTEAFF. The chain links TRBV16 to TRBJ1-1; D ambiguous. CDR3 length: 16 amino acids. Per germline, CDR1 KGHSY and CDR2 FQNENV. Trimming removed 2 bases from V and 0 bases from J, with 13 bases in between. Complete variable domain (other parts from reference TRBV16 and TRBJ1-1): GEEVAQTPKHLVRGEGQKAKLYCAPIKGHSYVFWYQQVLKNEFKFLISFQNENVFDETGMPKERFSAKCLPNSPCSLEIQATKLEDSAVYFCASSQNLVGLNTEAFFGQGTRLTVV.

This chain connects TRBV6-1 to TRBJ1-2; a weak D match, TRBD1 (5 bases). The CDR3 spans 15 residues. Germline assignment: CDR1 MNHNS and CDR2 SASEGT. The V and J ends lost 1 base and 2 bases respectively, with 11 bases between them. The CDR3 region is CASSEGVGVNYGYTF. CDR3 nucleotide sequence: TGTGCCAGCAGTGAAGGGGTGGGGGTAAACTATGGCTACACCTTC.

The DNA for the CDR3 is TGCGCCAGCCGTGCAGCGGGCAGCTCTGGGGCCAACGTCCTGACTTTC. Translation: CASRAAGSSGANVLTF. The chain combines TRBV5-1 with TRBJ2-6, with a tentative D call TRBD2 (6 bases). From germline, CDR1 is SGHRS and CDR2 YFSETQ. V gave up 7 bases and J gave up 0 bases, with 14 bases separating them. This CDR3 has 16 amino acids.

This chain uses TRBV19 with TRBJ2-5; D is unclear. The germline gives CDR1 LNHDA, CDR2 SQIVND (reference sequence). The CDR3 has 13 amino acids. Trimming cost V 5 bases and J 5 bases, with 12 bases left between them. The CDR3 sequence: CASSGSAIETQYF. The CDR3 DNA is TGTGCCAGTAGTGGTTCGGCTATTGAGACCCAGTACTTC. The full variable domain, completed using reference TRBV19 and TRBJ2-5, is DGGITQSPKYLFRKEGQNVTLSCEQNLNHDAMYWYRQDPGQGLRLIYYSQIVNDFQKGDIAEGYSVSREKKESFPLTVTSAQKNPTAFYLCASSGSAIETQYFGPGTRLLVL.

This sequence joins TRBV5-1 and TRBJ2-1; weak D call: TRBD1 (6 bases). CDR1 SGHRS and CDR2 YFSETQ come from the germline V gene. The CDR3 runs 15 residues. V was pared by 3 bases and J by 5 bases, with 15 bases between. The CDR3 DNA reads TGCGCCAGCAGCTCGCTTCGGTCAGGGGACAATGAGCAGTTCTTC. Its protein product is CASSSLRSGDNEQFF.

This clone was observed a handful of times. The chain recombines TRBV18 with TRBJ2-5; D call uncertain. The germline gives CDR1 KGHSH, CDR2 LQKENI. The CDR3 sequence is 15 residues long. The V and J ends lost 6 bases and 1 base respectively, with 15 bases between them. In DNA form, the CDR3 reads TGTGCCAGCTCCCCCACCAGTATTGGCCAAGAGACCCAGTACTTC. Encoded protein: CASSPTSIGQETQYF.

CDR3 coding DNA: TGTGCCAGCAGCTTAGGTATCCAGGGCCGGAACAATGAGCAGTTCTTC. It translates to CASSLGIQGRNNEQFF. J is TRBJ2-1 and V is TRBV7-2; D is perhaps TRBD1 (5 bases). This CDR3 has 16 residues. The V end lost 1 base, the J end lost 5 bases, and 15 bases lay between the germline ends. The germline gives CDR1 SGHTA, CDR2 FQGNSA. Full variable domain (rest looked up from reference TRBV7-2 and TRBJ2-1): GAGVSQSPSNKVTEKGKDVELRCDPISGHTALYWYRQSLGQGLEFLIYFQGNSAPDKSGLPSDRFSAERTGGSVSTLTIQRTQQEDSAVYLCASSLGIQGRNNEQFFGPGTRLTVL.

The chain carries TRBV15 and TRBJ1-5; TRBD1 aligns across 9 bases. V lost 0 bases to trimming and J lost 3 bases; unmatched junction nucleotides: 6. Germline values: CDR1 LNHNV, CDR2 YYDKDF (reference sequence). CDR3 size: 17 residues. CDR3: CATSREGQGVNNQPQHF. DNA of the CDR3: TGTGCCACCAGCAGAGAGGGACAGGGCGTGAACAATCAGCCCCAGCATTTT.